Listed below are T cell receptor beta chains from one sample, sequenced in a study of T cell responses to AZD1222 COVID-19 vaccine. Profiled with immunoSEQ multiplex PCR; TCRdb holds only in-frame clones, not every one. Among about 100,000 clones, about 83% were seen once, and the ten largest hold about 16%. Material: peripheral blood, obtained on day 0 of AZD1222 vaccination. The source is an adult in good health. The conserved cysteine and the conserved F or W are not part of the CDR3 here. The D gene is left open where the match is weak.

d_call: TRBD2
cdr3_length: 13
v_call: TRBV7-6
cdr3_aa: ASRSGGGLIHEQF

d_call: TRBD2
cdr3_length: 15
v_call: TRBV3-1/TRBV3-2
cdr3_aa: ASSQPGLAGRSGELF

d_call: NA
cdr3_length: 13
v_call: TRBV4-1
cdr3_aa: ASSQDGAPGNTIY

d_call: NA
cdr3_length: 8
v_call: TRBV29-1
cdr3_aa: SGAGGEAF

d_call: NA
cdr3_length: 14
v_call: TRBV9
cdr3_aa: ASSASSGRNTYEQY

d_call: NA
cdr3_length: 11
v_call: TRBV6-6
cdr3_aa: ASTYKGNYGYT

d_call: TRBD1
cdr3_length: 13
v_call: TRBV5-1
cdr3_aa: ASSLGRTGGGEAF

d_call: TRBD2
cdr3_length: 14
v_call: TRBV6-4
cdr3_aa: ASSDSQRGSTDTQY

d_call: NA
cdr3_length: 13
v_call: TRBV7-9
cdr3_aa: ASSLVQTGMGGYT

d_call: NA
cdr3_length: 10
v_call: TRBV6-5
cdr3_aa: ASSYPSGELF

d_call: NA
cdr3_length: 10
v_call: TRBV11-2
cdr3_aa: ASSLRYPEAF

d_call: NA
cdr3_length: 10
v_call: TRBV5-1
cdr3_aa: ASSSDSNGYT

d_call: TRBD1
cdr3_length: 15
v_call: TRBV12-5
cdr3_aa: ASGPGQASDMNTEAF

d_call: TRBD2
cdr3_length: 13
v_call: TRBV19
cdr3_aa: ASSPLGTSGYEQF

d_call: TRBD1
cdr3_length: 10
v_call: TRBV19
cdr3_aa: ASGQANYEQY

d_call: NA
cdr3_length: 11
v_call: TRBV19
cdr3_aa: ASSFEPYNEQF

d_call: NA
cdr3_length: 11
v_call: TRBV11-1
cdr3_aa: ASSLAGAGELF

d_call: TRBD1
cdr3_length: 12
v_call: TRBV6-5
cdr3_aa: ASRQDRGGTEAF

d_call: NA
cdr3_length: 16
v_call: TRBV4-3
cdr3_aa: ASSQDSTRGTYTDTQY

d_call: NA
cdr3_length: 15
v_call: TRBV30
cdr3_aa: AWRGRTEPGENYGYT

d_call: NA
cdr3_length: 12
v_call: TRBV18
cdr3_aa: ASSPKSPYNEQF

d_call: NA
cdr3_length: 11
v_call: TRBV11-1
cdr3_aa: ASSLDSTDTQY

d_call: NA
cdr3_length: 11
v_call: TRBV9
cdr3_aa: ASSFSGDQPQH

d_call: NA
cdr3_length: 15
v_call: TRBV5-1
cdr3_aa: ASSLGLGSRDTGELF

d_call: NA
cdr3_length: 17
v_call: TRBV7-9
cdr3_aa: ASSLSYTTRGATNEKLF

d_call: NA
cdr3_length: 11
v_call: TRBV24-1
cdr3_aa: ATSDPGGEKLF

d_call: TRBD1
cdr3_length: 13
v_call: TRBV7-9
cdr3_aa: ASRGEGAHTGELF

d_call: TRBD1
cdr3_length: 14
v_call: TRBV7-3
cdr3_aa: ASSLKGQGAGSPLH

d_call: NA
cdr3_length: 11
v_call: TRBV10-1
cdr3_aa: ASSEAANYGYT

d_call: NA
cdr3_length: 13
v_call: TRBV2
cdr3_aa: AKKGRGRNTGELF

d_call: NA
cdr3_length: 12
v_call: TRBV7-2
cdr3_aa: ASSPGVQGLGYT

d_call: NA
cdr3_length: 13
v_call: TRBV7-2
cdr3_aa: ASSSTTGPAQPQH

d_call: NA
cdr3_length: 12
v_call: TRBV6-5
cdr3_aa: ASSNTGQGQPQH

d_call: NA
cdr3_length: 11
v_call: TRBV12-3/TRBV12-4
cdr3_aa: ASAYGGPYEQY

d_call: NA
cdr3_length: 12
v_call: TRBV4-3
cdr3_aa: ASSQESFGGEQY

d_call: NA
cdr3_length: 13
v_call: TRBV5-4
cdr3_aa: ASSFPGGSGNTIY

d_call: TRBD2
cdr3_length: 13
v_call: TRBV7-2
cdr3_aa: ASSQALAGVNEQF

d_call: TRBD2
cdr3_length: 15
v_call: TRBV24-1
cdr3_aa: ATSEPPAGGRGDTQY

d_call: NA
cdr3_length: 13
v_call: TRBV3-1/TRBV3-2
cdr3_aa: ASSTTSRGTGELF

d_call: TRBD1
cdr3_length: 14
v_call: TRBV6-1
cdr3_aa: ASSEYKGQTNSPLH

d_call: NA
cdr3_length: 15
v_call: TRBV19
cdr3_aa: ASSTWGMGAAPGGYT

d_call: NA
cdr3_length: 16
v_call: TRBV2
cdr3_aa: ASSEAQVIFGSPGEQY

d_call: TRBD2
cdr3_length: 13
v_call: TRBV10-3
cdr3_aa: AISESTSGSDEQY

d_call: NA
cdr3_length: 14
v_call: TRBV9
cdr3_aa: ASSGSAGLSNSPLH

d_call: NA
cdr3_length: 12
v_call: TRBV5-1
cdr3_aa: ASSLGQRKNIQY

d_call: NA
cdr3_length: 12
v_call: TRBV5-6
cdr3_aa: ASSLRGPGNTIY

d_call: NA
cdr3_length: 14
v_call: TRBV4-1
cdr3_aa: ASSPLTGKANYGYT

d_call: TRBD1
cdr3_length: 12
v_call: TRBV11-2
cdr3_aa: ASSSGTVTTEAF

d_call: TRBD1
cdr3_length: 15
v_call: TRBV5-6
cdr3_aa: ASSSRGTAFSPYGYT

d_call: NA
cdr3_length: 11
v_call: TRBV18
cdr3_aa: ASSYLGNTEAF

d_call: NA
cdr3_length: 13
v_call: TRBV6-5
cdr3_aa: ASSYRQVAIETQY

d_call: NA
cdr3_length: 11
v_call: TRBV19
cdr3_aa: ASSTGAHTEAF

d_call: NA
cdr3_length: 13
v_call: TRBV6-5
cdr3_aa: ASRDVGLSTDTQY

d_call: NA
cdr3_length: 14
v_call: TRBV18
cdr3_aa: ASSPGTVATNEKLF

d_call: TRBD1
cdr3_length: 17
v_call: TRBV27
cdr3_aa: ASNPRQGPQATSKYEQY

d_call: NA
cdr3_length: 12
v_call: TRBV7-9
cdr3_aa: ASSLPRDSYEQF

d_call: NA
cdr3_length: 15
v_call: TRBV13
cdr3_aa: ASSLEGLGYHTDTQY